Presented here are 10 T cell receptor beta chains from one specimen sequenced in a study of shared clonotypes between healthy human individuals. Some clones are missing from TCRdb's copy, which holds only in-frame ones; the method was immunoSEQ multiplex PCR. The sample has more than 2,000,000 clones, roughly 92% seen once; the top ten hold more than 0.12%. Material for sequencing was naive CD4+ T cells sorted from blood. As for subset: CD45RA+ positively selected. Receptor source: a man younger than 30 in good health.

The J gene is TRBJ1-1, the V gene TRBV28, with TRBD1 matching 7 bases. J gave up 4 bases and V 3 bases, and 11 bases lay outside the gene matches. The CDR3 loop spans 16 amino acids. Germline-derived CDR1 and CDR2 are MDHEN and SYDVKM. The CDR3 sequence: CASSFNSRGRLTEAFF. For the CDR3, the DNA is TGTGCCAGCAGTTTTAACTCGAGGGGGCGGCTCACTGAAGCTTTCTTT.

The rearrangement uses TRBV30 and TRBJ2-3, with TRBD1 as a possible D gene (6 bases). Germline CDR1 GTSNPN, CDR2 SVGIG (reference sequence). V lost 5 bases to trimming and J lost 4 bases, with 19 bases between them. CDR3 length equals 15 residues. DNA of the CDR3: TGTGCCTGGGGCCAGGGGCAGGGAAGAGCAGATACGCAGTATTTT. Its protein is CAWGQGQGRADTQYF.

V gene TRBV28 combines with J gene TRBJ2-7; 11 bases are a match to TRBD1. Germline V CDR1 and CDR2: MDHEN, SYDVKM. V was pared by 6 bases and J by 6 bases, with 7 bases of the junction left unmatched. The CDR3 runs to 14 residues. CDR3 in amino acids: CASRSGQGVSEQYF. As DNA, the CDR3 is TGTGCCAGCAGATCGGGACAGGGGGTTTCCGAGCAGTACTTC.

V usage is TRBV19 and J usage is TRBJ1-2; 9 bases line up with TRBD1. Germline lookup yields CDR1 LNHDA and CDR2 SQIVND (reference sequence). CDR3 size: 13 residues. The J segment lost 5 bases and the V segment lost 5 bases, leaving 3 bases of the junction unmatched. CDR3: CASSAGQGYGYTF. In DNA form, the CDR3 reads TGTGCCAGTAGTGCGGGACAGGGTTATGGCTACACCTTC.

The chain has TRBV5-4 and TRBJ2-3, with 12 bases aligning to TRBD2. Looked up from germline, CDR1 is SGHNT and CDR2 is YYREEE (reference sequence). With V trimmed by 4 bases and J by 2 bases, 5 bases remained unmatched. CDR3 length: 16 residues. Here the CDR3 reads CASSRGLAGSTDTQYF. The CDR3 DNA follows: TGTGCCAGCAGCAGGGGACTAGCGGGTTCCACAGATACGCAGTATTTT.

In the case of this clone: Distinct nucleotide sequences in the sample also encode this CDR3. The J gene is TRBJ1-1, the V gene TRBV6-5; perhaps TRBD1 as D (6 bases). The V gene's germline CDR1 is MNHEY and CDR2 SVGAGI. Trimming took off 5 bases at V and 1 base at J, with 8 bases between the two ends. The length of the CDR3 is 13 residues. This chain's CDR3 is CASSRGENTEAFF. CDR3 bases: TGTGCCAGCAGTAGGGGGGAGAACACTGAAGCTTTCTTT.

The chain links TRBV5-1 to TRBJ2-7, with D perhaps TRBD1 (7 bases). CDR3 size: 14 residues. V dropped 3 bases and J dropped 3 bases, with 13 bases sitting between them. CDR1 and CDR2 (germline): SGHRS, YFSETQ. CDR3 loop: CASSSRGVNYEQYF. The CDR3 DNA sequence: TGCGCCAGCAGCTCCAGGGGGGTCAACTACGAGCAGTACTTC. Filled out from reference TRBV5-1 and TRBJ2-7, the complete variable domain reads KAGVTQTPRYLIKTRGQQVTLSCSPISGHRSVSWYQQTPGQGLQFLFEYFSETQRNKGNFPGRFSGRQFSNSRSEMNVSTLELGDSALYLCASSSRGVNYEQYFGPGTRLTVT.

This clone was observed once. The chain carries TRBV12-5 and TRBJ2-1; D is unresolved. CDR3 length equals 14 residues. The V end lost 1 base, the J end lost 6 bases, and 10 bases lay between the germline ends. CDR1 is LGHNT, CDR2 FRNRAP, per germline. Here the CDR3 reads CASGLDLVGNEQFF. CDR3 DNA sequence: TGTGCTAGTGGTTTGGACCTGGTTGGCAATGAGCAGTTCTTC.

The chain links TRBV5-5 to TRBJ2-5; tentative D call: TRBD2 (7 bases). The germline V gene encodes CDR1 SGHKS and CDR2 YYEKEE (reference sequence). Trimming took 4 bases from V and 2 from J, leaving 18 bases between them. The CDR3 totals 16 residues. The CDR3: CASSGKGRGGQETQYF. CDR3 DNA: TGTGCCAGCAGCGGGAAGGGCAGGGGAGGGCAAGAGACCCAGTACTTC. The full variable domain, in which reference TRBV5-5 and TRBJ2-5 provide the parts outside the CDR3, is DAGVTQSPTHLIKTRGQQVTLRCSPISGHKSVSWYQQVLGQGPQFIFQYYEKEERGRGNFPDRFSARQFPNYSSELNVNALLLGDSALYLCASSGKGRGGQETQYFGPGTRLLVL.

The CDR3 DNA reads TGTGCCAGCAGCTTAGGAAGTTGGCAGCCTAATTCACCCCTCCACTTT. Its translation: CASSLGSWQPNSPLHF. The chain carries TRBV11-2 and TRBJ1-6; D unresolved. Trimming removed 1 base at V and 6 bases at J, with 13 bases between. This CDR3 comprises 16 residues. CDR1 and CDR2 from the germline V gene are SGHAT and FQNNGV.